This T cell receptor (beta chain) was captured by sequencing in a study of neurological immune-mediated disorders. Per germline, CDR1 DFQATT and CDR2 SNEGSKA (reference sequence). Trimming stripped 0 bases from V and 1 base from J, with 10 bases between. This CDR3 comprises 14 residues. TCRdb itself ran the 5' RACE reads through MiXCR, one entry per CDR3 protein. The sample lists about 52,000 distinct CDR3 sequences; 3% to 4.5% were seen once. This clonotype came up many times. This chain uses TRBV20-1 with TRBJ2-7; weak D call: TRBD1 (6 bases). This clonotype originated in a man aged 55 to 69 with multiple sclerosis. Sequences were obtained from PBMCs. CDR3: CSARDRGASYEQYF. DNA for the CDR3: TGCAGTGCTAGAGACAGGGGCGCTTCCTACGAGCAGTACTTC.